This T cell receptor beta chain was profiled in a study of CD8 T cells in Susac syndrome. RNA, at 0.5 to 1 ug, was reverse transcribed with random hexamers. TCRdb passed the immunoSEQ multiplex PCR reads through MiXCR, listing each CDR3 protein once. This sample carries approximately 120,000 distinct CDR3 sequences, over 85% of them seen once, and the ten largest clones take 0.21%. V shed 5 bases and J 8 bases; nucleotides not matched to a gene: 8. The CDR3 has 13 amino acids. Looked up from germline, CDR1 is SEHNR and CDR2 is FQNEAQ (reference sequence). This rearrangement joins TRBV7-9 to TRBJ1-1; 7 nucleotides agree with TRBD1. The sequence was obtained from a human donor with Susac syndrome. The sequenced material came from CD8+ T cells from PBMCs. The CDR3: CASSPKDRVEAFF. Here the CDR3 DNA reads TGTGCCAGCAGCCCCAAAGACAGGGTAGAAGCTTTCTTT.